Presented here are 16 T cell receptor beta chains from one specimen sequenced in a study of CD8 T cells in acute hepatitis C reinfection. The time point here: naive CD8 control sorted from an acute-time-point sample. Method: immunoSEQ multiplex PCR; TCRdb's copy keeps in-frame clones and lacks some. The sample includes more than 35,000 clones, about 86% seen only once; the top ten take 0.5%. The sequencing input was naive CD8+ T cells from PBMCs. The receptors were gathered from a young man with chronic hepatitis C.

This clone has a handful of counts. The V and J genes are TRBV6-5 and TRBJ2-3; 10 bases fit TRBD1. Germline V CDR1 and CDR2: MNHEY, SVGAGI. Trimming took 5 bases from V and 1 from J; bases not matched to a gene: 0. This CDR3 has 14 residues. CDR3 in amino acids: CASSDRGRTDTQYF. CDR3 bases: TGTGCCAGCAGTGACAGGGGGCGCACAGATACGCAGTATTTT.

This rearrangement joins TRBV27 to TRBJ2-2; 9 bases line up with TRBD2. The CDR3 loop spans 16 amino acids. Germline V gene data show CDR1 as MNHEY and CDR2 as SMNVEV (reference sequence). The V and J ends lost 0 bases and 5 bases, in that order; junction bases with no gene match: 4. For the CDR3, the DNA is TGTGCCAGCAGTTTATCTGGCGGGGGGGCGACCGGGGAGCTGTTTTTT. Translation: CASSLSGGGATGELFF.

This clone has only one observation. V gene TRBV5-1 combines with J gene TRBJ1-4; no clear D gene. Germline V CDR1 and CDR2: SGHRS, YFSETQ. The CDR3 spans 13 residues. Trimming removed 1 base from V and 5 bases from J, with 6 bases in between. DNA for the CDR3: TGCGCCAGCAGCTTGCTGGGGAATGAAAAACTGTTTTTT. This encodes CASSLLGNEKLFF.

This clone was seen only once. V and J are TRBV7-9 and TRBJ2-1, with 12 bases identical to TRBD1. The junction had 7 bases not matched to a gene; V was cut back by 1 base and J by 0 bases. From germline, CDR1 is SEHNR and CDR2 FQNEAQ (reference sequence). The CDR3 spans 19 residues. The CDR3 is CASSLDGTGGFSSYNEQFF. CDR3 in DNA: TGTGCCAGCAGCTTAGATGGGACAGGGGGCTTTAGCTCCTACAATGAGCAGTTCTTC.

A single count supports this clone. This rearrangement joins TRBV6-5 to TRBJ2-7, with 8 bases fitting TRBD1. CDR3 length equals 14 residues. The ends lost 5 bases at V and 4 bases at J; junction bases unmatched: 7. The germline CDR1 and CDR2 sequences are MNHEY and SVGAGI. In nucleotides, the CDR3 is TGTGCCAGCAGTCCAACACAGGGGGGATACGAGCAGTACTTC. This translates into CASSPTQGGYEQYF.

The chain has TRBV11-2 and TRBJ1-1; D is unresolved. The CDR3 covers 15 residues. Trimming shortened V by 8 bases and J by 3 bases, and 19 bases separated the two germline ends. Germline V gives CDR1 SGHAT, CDR2 FQNNGV. The CDR3 nucleotides read TGTGCCAGCGGATACTGGGGAGCTGAAGACACTGAAGCTTTCTTT. The encoded protein is CASGYWGAEDTEAFF. Variable domain in full (rest from reference TRBV11-2 and TRBJ1-1): EAGVAQSPRYKIIEKRQSVAFWCNPISGHATLYWYQQILGQGPKLLIQFQNNGVVDDSQLPKDRFSAERLKGVDSTLKIQPAKLEDSAVYLCASGYWGAEDTEAFFGQGTRLTVV.

The chain is built from TRBV7-2 and TRBJ1-1; 10 bases are a match to TRBD1. CDR3 size: 16 residues. J was trimmed by 1 base and V by 5 bases; bases with no gene match: 7. The germline V gene has CDR1 SGHTA and CDR2 FQGNSA. The CDR3 nucleotides read TGTGCCAGCAGCCCGGACAGGGGGGTGCGGAACACTGAAGCTTTCTTT. Amino acids: CASSPDRGVRNTEAFF.

The chain joins TRBV27 to TRBJ2-3; D not resolved. Per the germline V gene, CDR1 is MNHEY and CDR2 is SMNVEV (reference sequence). The V gene lost 5 bases and the J gene lost 7 bases, with 7 bases spanning the gap. CDR3 length equals 11 residues. The CDR3 spells CASSDSNTQYF. The CDR3 nucleotides read TGTGCCAGCAGTGATTCAAATACGCAGTATTTT.

A remark on this clone: The final CDR3 position lacks the conserved phenylalanine or tryptophan, pointing to a likely read error. The chain carries TRBV9 and TRBJ2-3; TRBD2 aligns across 9 bases. The CDR3 contains 15 residues. Looked up from germline, CDR1 is SGDLS and CDR2 is YYNGEE. V lost 3 bases to trimming and J lost 1 base; unmatched junction nucleotides: 3. CDR3 in amino acids: CASSAWTSGTDTQYL. The CDR3 nucleotides are TGTGCCAGCAGCGCCTGGACTAGCGGCACAGATACGCAGTATCTT.

The chain links TRBV30 to TRBJ2-1; D unresolved. Trimming stripped 5 bases from V and 0 bases from J, with 17 bases between. Germline V CDR1 and CDR2: GTSNPN, SVGIG (reference sequence). This CDR3 has 16 residues. The CDR3 spells CAWSSPLPSSYNEQFF. The CDR3 nucleotides read TGTGCCTGGTCCTCCCCGCTCCCCAGCTCCTACAATGAGCAGTTCTTC.

V usage is TRBV5-4 and J usage is TRBJ1-2; 9 bases align to TRBD1. CDR1 is SGHNT and CDR2 is YYREEE in the germline V gene (reference sequence). V lost 3 bases to trimming and J lost 2 bases; unmatched junction nucleotides: 8. This CDR3 has 16 residues. DNA for the CDR3: TGTGCCAGCAGCTCGGGCAGTGACAGGGGGAACTATGGCTACACCTTC. The encoded protein is CASSSGSDRGNYGYTF.

V and J are TRBV7-8 and TRBJ2-2, with a tentative D call TRBD2 (5 bases). Germline V CDR1 and CDR2: SGHVS, FQNEAQ. The CDR3 runs 13 residues. Trimming stripped 5 bases from V and 7 bases from J, with 11 bases between. CDR3 amino acids: CASSPLANGELFF. The CDR3 DNA reads TGTGCCAGCAGCCCCTTAGCGAACGGGGAGCTGTTTTTT.

CDR3 loop: CASSLLGPHEQYF. CDR3 DNA sequence: TGTGCCAGCAGCTTACTTGGTCCCCACGAGCAGTACTTC. The chain employs TRBV7-8 and TRBJ2-7; D is ambiguous. The germline V gene has CDR1 SGHVS and CDR2 FQNEAQ. This CDR3 spans 13 amino acids. Trimming shortened V by 2 bases and J by 5 bases, and 10 bases separated the two germline ends.

The V and J genes are TRBV27 and TRBJ2-7, with TRBD2 matching over 11 bases. Germline V lookup: CDR1 MNHEY, CDR2 SMNVEV (reference sequence). The J segment lost 3 bases and the V segment lost 0 bases, leaving 7 bases of the junction unmatched. The length of the CDR3 is 17 residues. The CDR3 sequence is CASSLSGLAGAYYEQYF. CDR3 nucleotides: TGTGCCAGCAGTTTATCCGGACTAGCGGGTGCTTACTACGAGCAGTACTTC.

The chain couples TRBV2 to TRBJ2-7; D uncertain. V lost 1 base to trimming and J lost 6 bases, with 1 base between them. There are 10 residues in the CDR3. Germline CDR1 is SNHLY and CDR2 is FYNNEI. The CDR3 is CASSEGEQYF. Written as DNA, the CDR3 is TGTGCCAGCAGTGAAGGCGAGCAGTACTTC.

The chain is built from TRBV7-9 and TRBJ2-3; TRBD2 matches at 7 bases. CDR1 SEHNR and CDR2 FQNEAQ come from the germline V gene (reference sequence). V trimming: 1 base; J trimming: 3 bases; junction bases outside the gene matches: 7. CDR3 size: 16 residues. In nucleotides, the CDR3 is TGTGCCAGCAGCTTAGAGGCTAGCGGCGATACAGATACGCAGTATTTT. Residues: CASSLEASGDTDTQYF.